This TCR beta chain comes out of a study of regulatory T cells in long-lasting Graves disease. At the level of the study: Positive TSH receptor antibodies alongside over 5 years of antithyroid drugs were what marked Graves' disease as persistent.

Overall study findings and caveats: Gene preferences differed: TRBV28, TRBJ1-2, TRBJ2-5 in persistent cases. Possibly, too few samples lowered accuracy.

In regard to this clonotype: Its antigen is as yet unknown.

Time point specified: persistent/refractory GD, antithyroid drugs over 5 years with positive TRAb. PBMCs provided the RNA from which the TCR library was made. Arm-PCR of CDR3 regions and iRepertoire HTBI primers were used to build TCR beta libraries. MiXCR was run by TCRdb on the multiplex PCR reads, yielding one entry per CDR3 protein. Of some 420,000 distinct CDR3 sequences in the sample, 20% to 25% were seen once. This CDR3 contains 15 residues. Germline CDR1 MDHEN, CDR2 SYDVKM. V was pared by 4 bases and J by 3 bases, with 3 bases of the junction left unmatched. Material: peripheral blood mononuclear cells (PBMCs), obtained when the disease was refractory, from a patient treated with antithyroid drugs. The chain employs TRBV28 and TRBJ1-5; 10 positions match TRBD1. The origin of this receptor is a female donor with Graves disease. The CDR3, as DNA: TGTGCCAGCAGTTCCGGGACAGGGGACAATCAGCCCCAGCATTTT. Amino acids: CASSSGTGDNQPQHF.